This TCR beta chain was recovered during a study of blood T cells in healthy people across ages. Points from the study as a whole: A strong correlation between TCR beta diversity and naive T cell percentage was seen.

Primers used in a second PCR of about 7 to 12 cycles were a sample-barcoded 5' primer and a J-beta primer mix. TCRdb reprocessed the 5' RACE reads via MiXCR and lists one record per CDR3 protein. The sample shows 700,000 to 950,000 distinct CDR3 sequences, more than 45% of them seen only once. Note on this clonotype: What it binds is not known.

Per germline, CDR1 LGHDT and CDR2 YNNKEL (reference sequence). V shed 1 base, J shed 4 bases, and the junction held 7 bases outside the gene matches. The CDR3 has 16 amino acids. Total RNA, at least 6 micrograms per sample, was extracted from PBMCs. The sequence was collected from a man younger than 40 in good health. This chain uses TRBV3-1 with TRBJ1-1; 9 nucleotides align to TRBD1. Sample: blood. The CDR3 protein is CASSQAQGTGSTEAFF. CDR3 in DNA: TGTGCCAGCAGCCAAGCTCAGGGGACAGGGTCCACTGAAGCTTTCTTT.